In this sample, the clone carrying this T cell receptor beta chain turned up once. In terms of age and location, participants ranged from roughly 18 to 90 years and lived in approximately 24 US areas. Participants had their cohort set by participant-reported clinical history. V lost 0 bases and J lost 3, with 9 bases in between. CDR3 length equals 14 residues. CDR1 is SGHDT and CDR2 is YYEEEE in the germline V gene. The data are from a study of blood T cell repertoires in COVID-19. Across the whole study: Acute-phase and convalescent COVID-19 samples originated in the United States, Italy and Spain.

Original analysis: The authors estimated nucleated cell counts from reference gene primer amplification. Clones were read by immunoSEQ multiplex PCR, and TCRdb kept only the in-frame ones, dropping some. That table furnishes V, J and clone size, whereas the DNA furnished D and trimming. The repertoire has some 140,000 clones, roughly 83% of them found once; the top ten carry less than 7%. This TCR came from a man aged 40-49 years with acute COVID-19. Sequenced sample: PBMCs or T cells enriched from blood (not recorded which). The rearrangement links TRBV5-6 to TRBJ1-2, with D hard to call. CDR3 coding DNA: TGTGCCAGCAGCTTGGCCTCCCGTCACTATGGCTACACCTTC. This sequence encodes CASSLASRHYGYTF.